The TCR beta chain described here comes from a study of Graves' ophthalmopathy and Graves' hyperthyroidism. This clonotype was counted ten times or more. Beta-chain TCR CDR3 regions were amplified from RNA transcripts. Second-round multiplex PCR came after a first-round RT-PCR that employed HTBI primers. TCRdb analysed the multiplex PCR reads with MiXCR anew, one entry per CDR3 protein. Of 300,000 to 450,000 distinct CDR3 sequences listed, roughly 15% are singletons. CDR3 size: 12 residues. V lost 10 bases and J lost 6, with 16 bases in between. In germline, CDR1 is LGHDT, CDR2 YNNKEL (reference sequence).

The chain uses TRBV3-1 and TRBJ2-7, with D maybe TRBD1 (5 bases). Sequencing input: peripheral blood. The source is an adult woman with stable Graves' hyperthyroidism. The CDR3 loop is CATSRQNSEQYF. The CDR3 nucleotides read TGTGCCACGAGTAGACAGAACAGCGAGCAGTACTTC.